The 27 T cell receptor beta chains below come from one sample, sequenced in a study of T-cell memory formation after mild COVID-19. TCRdb passed the 5' RACE reads through MiXCR, listing each CDR3 protein once. This table has 180,000 or so distinct CDR3 sequences, under 14% appearing once. The sequenced sample was PBMCs or a T cell subset sorted from them (not recorded which). These receptors originate from a young man who had mild COVID-19 (a few samples of this study predate the infection). Cell type and time point are not known.

The CDR3 protein is CASSNGAGYTDTQYF. CDR3 DNA sequence: TGTGCCAGCTCGAACGGGGCAGGTTACACAGATACGCAGTATTTT. The chain recombines TRBV18 with TRBJ2-3; D is tentatively TRBD1 or TRBD2 (5 bases each). V lost 6 bases and J 2 bases, leaving 15 bases between the germline ends. The CDR3 is 15 residues long. Germline loops: CDR1 KGHSH, CDR2 LQKENI.

This clonotype was detected a few times. This sequence joins TRBV2 and TRBJ2-3, with a possible D match to TRBD1 (5 bases). The CDR3 covers 15 residues. V was trimmed by 8 bases and J by 0 bases, leaving 15 bases between them. The germline gives CDR1 SNHLY, CDR2 FYNNEI. CDR3 sequence: CASRKTVSSTDTQYF. The DNA for the CDR3 is TGTGCCAGCCGTAAGACAGTTTCGAGCACAGATACGCAGTATTTT.

This chain connects TRBV2 to TRBJ2-3; possibly TRBD2 for D (5 bases). V lost 6 bases to trimming and J lost 4 bases, with 8 bases between them. This CDR3 is 12 amino acids long. Germline CDR1 is SNHLY and CDR2 is FYNNEI. In DNA form, the CDR3 reads TGTGCCAGCAGCGGGGTAGCAGATACGCAGTATTTT. It specifies CASSGVADTQYF.

Here the CDR3 DNA reads TGTGCCAGCAGTGAGATCCCAGCTGTGGGGACGCAGTACGTC. This encodes CASSEIPAVGTQYV. The rearrangement links TRBV6-1 to TRBJ2-7; either TRBD1 or TRBD2 may fit D (5 bases each). The V gene's germline CDR1 is MNHNS and CDR2 SASEGT. Trimming left V 3 bases short and J 9 bases short, with 18 bases between. The CDR3 sequence is 14 residues long.

The genes are TRBV12-3 or TRBV12-4 and TRBJ1-1, with 9 bases identical to TRBD1. The CDR3 covers 16 residues. J lost 1 base, V lost 4 bases, and 7 bases had no gene match. The CDR3 spells CASSSPLGQGNTEAFF. The CDR3 DNA reads as TGTGCCAGCAGTTCGCCCCTGGGACAGGGGAACACTGAAGCTTTCTTT.

This clonotype was observed at least ten times. The chain combines TRBV2 with TRBJ1-5; D remains unclear. This CDR3 region has 12 residues. The germline V and J ends were trimmed by 5 bases and 5 bases, with 7 bases remaining between them. The germline gives CDR1 SNHLY, CDR2 FYNNEI. CDR3 DNA: TGTGCCAGCAGTCCGAGGGATCAGCCCCAGCATTTT. It is translated as CASSPRDQPQHF. Together with reference TRBV2 and TRBJ1-5, the CDR3 gives the full variable domain: EPEVTQTPSHQVTQMGQEVILRCVPISNHLYFYWYRQILGQKVEFLVSFYNNEISEKSEIFDDQFSVERPDGSNFTLKIRSTKLEDSAMYFCASSPRDQPQHFGDGTRLSIL.

This clonotype appeared a few times. V is TRBV20-1 and J is TRBJ1-5; TRBD1 aligns across 7 bases. Losses at the gene ends were 4 bases for V and 11 bases for J; bases not matched to a gene: 23. Germline CDR1 and CDR2: DFQATT and SNEGSKA (reference sequence). The CDR3 length is 17 residues. This CDR3 is CSATGTVSGAVSGTQHF. CDR3 bases: TGCAGTGCTACCGGGACAGTCTCCGGGGCAGTATCAGGGACCCAGCATTTT.

The table lists this clonotype with a few counts. This chain connects TRBV18 to TRBJ2-6, with D possibly being TRBD2 (5 bases). Germline values: CDR1 KGHSH, CDR2 LQKENI. Trimming stripped 3 bases from V and 2 bases from J, with 8 bases between. The CDR3 has 15 amino acids. CDR3 nucleotide sequence: TGTGCCAGCTCACCGGGAGTGCCTGGGGCCAACGTCCTGACTTTC. Translation: CASSPGVPGANVLTF. Variable domain in full (rest from reference TRBV18 and TRBJ2-6): NAGVMQNPRHLVRRRGQEARLRCSPMKGHSHVYWYRQLPEEGLKFMVYLQKENIIDESGMPKERFSAEFPKEGPSILRIQQVVRGDSAAYFCASSPGVPGANVLTFGAGSRLTVL.

The chain is built from TRBV7-2 and TRBJ1-5; D gene unclear. The CDR3 has 14 residues. From germline, CDR1 is SGHTA and CDR2 FQGNSA. Trimming cost V 7 bases and J 6 bases, with 16 bases left between them. CDR3: CASNLDPSSQPQHF. CDR3 bases: TGTGCCAGCAACTTGGACCCCTCCAGTCAGCCCCAGCATTTT.

This clonotype was seen a handful of times. The chain links TRBV4-3 to TRBJ2-5, with 10 bases that match TRBD2. Germline V gives CDR1 LGHNA, CDR2 YSLEER. This CDR3 comprises 16 residues. V lost 4 bases, J lost 4 bases, and 9 bases stayed unmatched. CDR3: CASSLRAGGLVETQYF. The CDR3 coding sequence is TGCGCCAGCAGCCTTAGAGCGGGGGGGCTCGTAGAGACCCAGTACTTC.

This clonotype was recorded at least ten times. The chain joins TRBV4-1 to TRBJ2-3, with 10 positions matching TRBD1. The V gene end was trimmed by 6 bases and the J gene end by 3 bases; junction bases not matched to a gene: 3. CDR3 size: 14 residues. Germline assignment: CDR1 MGHRA and CDR2 YSYEKL. The CDR3 reads CASRDRGLTDTQYF. CDR3 sequence (DNA): TGCGCCAGCAGGGACAGGGGGTTGACAGATACGCAGTATTTT.

This clonotype was counted at least ten times. This chain links TRBV4-3 with TRBJ2-5; a weak D match, TRBD1 (5 bases). CDR1 is LGHNA and CDR2 is YSLEER in the germline V gene. This CDR3 comprises 16 residues. V was trimmed by 0 bases and J by 3 bases, leaving 14 bases between them. The CDR3 here is CASSQDNRGREETQYF. In DNA form, the CDR3 reads TGCGCCAGCAGCCAAGATAATCGAGGCAGGGAAGAGACCCAGTACTTC.

The rearrangement uses TRBV11-1 and TRBJ2-3; no clear D gene. The length of the CDR3 is 15 residues. The V gene lost 1 base and the J gene lost 6 bases, with 14 bases spanning the gap. The germline V gene has CDR1 SGHAT and CDR2 FQDESV (reference sequence). The CDR3 loop is CASSLEASRSDTQYF. In DNA form, the CDR3 reads TGTGCCAGCAGCTTAGAGGCCAGCAGATCGGATACGCAGTATTTT.

The DNA of the CDR3 is TGTGCCAGCAGTTTAAGACAGGGGATCGTCACCTTC. It encodes CASSLRQGIVTF. V is TRBV12-3 or TRBV12-4 and J is TRBJ1-2, with 8 bases aligning to TRBD1. J was trimmed by 13 bases and V by 2 bases; bases with no gene match: 6. This CDR3 contains 12 residues.

The table lists this clonotype with many counts. This sequence joins TRBV5-1 and TRBJ2-1; D gene uncertain. The ends were cut back, 0 bases at V and 0 bases at J, with 4 bases in the middle. Per the germline V gene, CDR1 is SGHRS and CDR2 is YFSETQ. The CDR3 spans 14 residues. In DNA, the CDR3 is TGCGCCAGCAGCTTGGGCGTCTCCTACAATGAGCAGTTCTTC. This sequence encodes CASSLGVSYNEQFF.

This clonotype was counted a few times. This rearrangement joins TRBV18 to TRBJ2-3, with TRBD2 as a possible D gene (6 bases). The length of the CDR3 is 16 residues. Looked up from germline, CDR1 is KGHSH and CDR2 is LQKENI. Between the trimmed V and J ends, which lost 6 bases and 0 bases, there was a span of 16 bases. CDR3 amino acids: CASSLRLGTSTDTQYF. DNA of the CDR3: TGTGCCAGCTCGCTGAGACTAGGAACTAGCACAGATACGCAGTATTTT. Combining the CDR3 with reference TRBV18 and TRBJ2-3 gives the whole variable domain NAGVMQNPRHLVRRRGQEARLRCSPMKGHSHVYWYRQLPEEGLKFMVYLQKENIIDESGMPKERFSAEFPKEGPSILRIQQVVRGDSAAYFCASSLRLGTSTDTQYFGPGTRLTVL.

The sample holds a few counts of this clonotype. J is TRBJ2-2 and V is TRBV5-1, with TRBD1 matching over 7 bases. V trimming: 7 bases; J trimming: 0 bases; junction bases outside the gene matches: 3. The CDR3 spans 14 residues. The germline V gene encodes CDR1 SGHRS and CDR2 YFSETQ. The CDR3 DNA reads TGCGCCAGCGCGGACAGGACGAACACCGGGGAGCTGTTTTTT. Its protein product is CASADRTNTGELFF.

This clonotype was observed a handful of times. This chain connects TRBV6-5 to TRBJ1-5, with a possible D match to TRBD1 (6 bases). The V gene's germline CDR1 is MNHEY and CDR2 SVGAGI. The CDR3 contains 15 residues. The ends were cut back, 4 bases at V and 7 bases at J, with 17 bases in the middle. For the CDR3, the DNA is TGTGCCAGCAGTTCGACAGGCCTGGGGGTCCAGCCCCAGCATTTT. Protein product: CASSSTGLGVQPQHF.

The sample holds a few counts of this clonotype. CDR3 sequence reads: CASLGRPNYEQYF. The CDR3 DNA is TGTGCCAGCCTAGGGCGGCCGAACTACGAGCAGTACTTC. The chain is built from TRBV6-5 and TRBJ2-7; D remains ambiguous. Germline V gives CDR1 MNHEY, CDR2 SVGAGI. The CDR3 has 13 amino acids. V gave up 8 bases and J gave up 3 bases, with 14 bases separating them.

This chain joins TRBV3-1 and TRBJ2-7; TRBD2 matches 8 bases. With V trimmed by 1 base and J by 3 bases, 5 bases remained unmatched. Germline CDR1 is LGHDT and CDR2 is YNNKEL (reference sequence). This CDR3 spans 15 amino acids. CDR3 DNA sequence: TGTGCCAGCAGCCAAGCAACTAGCGGATTCTACGAGCAGTACTTC. Translated, it gives CASSQATSGFYEQYF.

This clonotype was picked up a small number of times. This chain uses TRBV19 with TRBJ2-1, with D perhaps matching TRBD1 or TRBD2 (5 bases each). Germline assignment: CDR1 LNHDA and CDR2 SQIVND (reference sequence). Trimming removed 0 bases at V and 15 bases at J, with 21 bases between. CDR3 length equals 15 residues. The CDR3 coding sequence is TGTGCCAGTAGTATAGATATCCGACAGCCCCTAGGAGGGTTCTTC. Translation gives CASSIDIRQPLGGFF. The entire variable domain, with the rest obtained from reference TRBV19 and TRBJ2-1, is as follows: DGGITQSPKYLFRKEGQNVTLSCEQNLNHDAMYWYRQDPGQGLRLIYYSQIVNDFQKGDIAEGYSVSREKKESFPLTVTSAQKNPTAFYLCASSIDIRQPLGGFFGPGTRLTVL.

This clonotype was seen only a few times. The chain employs TRBV6-5 and TRBJ1-6; D remains ambiguous. Per the germline V gene, CDR1 is MNHEY and CDR2 is SVGAGI. Trimming left V 7 bases short and J 4 bases short, with 11 bases between. The CDR3 has 14 residues. As DNA, the CDR3 is TGTGCCAGCACCCCCCAGGAATATAATTCACCCCTCCACTTT. Amino acids: CASTPQEYNSPLHF.

This clonotype has a handful of counts. The CDR3 protein is CSVRDRGTEAFF. The CDR3, as DNA: TGCAGCGTTAGGGACAGGGGAACTGAAGCTTTCTTT. The chain employs TRBV29-1 and TRBJ1-1, with 10 nucleotides matching TRBD1. The CDR3 spans 12 residues. The germline CDR1 and CDR2 sequences are SQVTM and ANQGSEA. V was clipped by 5 bases and J by 5 bases; unmatched bases: 2.

This clonotype was counted only a few times. V is TRBV12-3 or TRBV12-4 and J is TRBJ2-7; no clear D. The CDR3 covers 15 residues. V gave up 4 bases and J gave up 5 bases, with 18 bases separating them. The CDR3 DNA reads TGTGCCAGCAGTTCCCAGGTCGTGAGTGGGAACGAGCAGTACTTC. It is translated as CASSSQVVSGNEQYF.

The chain's CDR3 is CASSPEGQPRETQYF. The CDR3 DNA is TGCGCCAGCAGCCCGGAGGGACAGCCCCGGGAGACCCAGTACTTC. The chain recombines TRBV4-1 with TRBJ2-5; D perhaps matches TRBD1 (7 bases). Trimming took 4 bases from V and 5 from J, leaving 17 bases between them. Germline-derived CDR1 and CDR2 are MGHRA and YSYEKL. CDR3 length: 15 residues.

There are a few counts of this clonotype. This chain uses TRBV18 with TRBJ1-1; D remains unclear. Germline assignment: CDR1 KGHSH and CDR2 LQKENI. V was pared by 3 bases and J by 4 bases, with 12 bases between. This CDR3 is 14 amino acids long. The CDR3 DNA follows: TGTGCCAGCTCACCGCGGTCCACAGCCACTGAAGCTTTCTTT. Protein product: CASSPRSTATEAFF.

This clonotype came up many times. The chain is built from TRBV7-9 and TRBJ1-4; D unresolved. Germline V lookup: CDR1 SEHNR, CDR2 FQNEAQ (reference sequence). With 1 base removed from V and 5 bases from J, the gap between germline ends came to 5 bases. This CDR3 has 13 amino acids. The chain's CDR3 is CASSLDRNEKLFF. DNA of the CDR3: TGTGCCAGCAGCTTAGACAGAAATGAAAAACTGTTTTTT.